These 20 T cell receptor beta chains came from one sample sequenced in a study of T cell changes during pregnancy in multiple sclerosis. Assay used: immunoSEQ multiplex PCR; TCRdb lists only in-frame clones, some missing. The sample consists of roughly 41,000 clones, 90% of them appearing once. The source was CD8+ T cells from peripheral blood mononuclear cells, collected in the third trimester of pregnancy. These receptors were collected from a female donor with multiple sclerosis, enrolled in a pregnancy study.

This rearrangement joins TRBV21-1 to TRBJ1-5; the D call TRBD1 from the table was never checked on the DNA. TRBV21-1 is noted as a pseudogene. There are 20 residues in the CDR3. As DNA, the CDR3 is TGTGCCAGCAACCCACGCCGGGACAGGCGCCGACCAAAGAGCAATCAGCCCCAGCATTTT. Translation: CASNPRRDRRRPKSNQPQHF.

The chain uses TRBV29-1 and TRBJ1-1, with a weak D call TRBD1 (6 bases). Germline V gene lookup returns CDR1 SQVTM and CDR2 ANQGSEA. Trimming shortened V by 6 bases and J by 2 bases, and 19 bases separated the two germline ends. The CDR3 runs 15 residues. The CDR3 spells CSVEVTGTPNTEAFF. Written as DNA, the CDR3 is TGCAGCGTGGAGGTAACCGGGACACCTAACACTGAAGCTTTCTTT.

The chain couples TRBV27 to TRBJ2-7; 7 bases are shared with TRBD2. This CDR3 contains 14 residues. Germline V gene sequence: CDR1 MNHEY, CDR2 SMNVEV (reference sequence). V lost 3 bases to trimming and J lost 4 bases; unmatched junction nucleotides: 6. CDR3 amino acids: CASSFRGRLYEQYF. For the CDR3, the DNA is TGTGCCAGCAGTTTCCGCGGGAGACTTTACGAGCAGTACTTC.

This chain uses TRBV14 with TRBJ2-1; TRBD2 might be the D (6 bases). CDR1 is SGHDN and CDR2 is FVKESK in the germline V gene. This CDR3 region has 14 residues. V lost 1 base and J 5 bases, leaving 9 bases between the germline ends. CDR3 residues: CASSQGEEDNEQFF. CDR3 nucleotide sequence: TGTGCCAGCAGCCAAGGGGAGGAAGACAATGAGCAGTTCTTC.

The chain employs TRBV5-1 and TRBJ1-2; 8 nucleotides agree with TRBD1. V shed 4 bases, J shed 6 bases, and the junction held 8 bases outside the gene matches. CDR1 SGHRS and CDR2 YFSETQ come from the germline V gene. This CDR3 has 14 amino acids. The CDR3 DNA follows: TGCGCCAGCAGCAGTCCCGGGACAGGAGATGGCTACACCTTC. Its translation: CASSSPGTGDGYTF. Full variable domain (remainder filled in from reference TRBV5-1 and TRBJ1-2): KAGVTQTPRYLIKTRGQQVTLSCSPISGHRSVSWYQQTPGQGLQFLFEYFSETQRNKGNFPGRFSGRQFSNSRSEMNVSTLELGDSALYLCASSSPGTGDGYTFGSGTRLTVV.

J is TRBJ2-7 and V is TRBV11-2, with D tentatively TRBD2 (5 bases). The CDR3 contains 13 residues. V was shortened by 7 bases and J by 0 bases, with 10 bases between the two germline ends. From germline, CDR1 is SGHAT and CDR2 FQNNGV. The CDR3 nucleotides are TGTGCCAGCACAGCGGTAAGCTCCTACGAGCAGTACTTC. Translating it yields CASTAVSSYEQYF.

The J gene is TRBJ2-7, the V gene TRBV6-5, with 7 bases fitting TRBD1. The CDR3 runs to 14 residues. The V gene's germline CDR1 is MNHEY and CDR2 SVGAGI. With V trimmed by 4 bases and J by 5 bases, 8 bases remained unmatched. CDR3: CASSFRDSLDEQYF. The CDR3 bases are TGTGCCAGCAGTTTCCGGGACAGTCTCGACGAGCAGTACTTC.

The V gene is TRBV27, the J gene TRBJ1-5, with D hard to call. V gave up 5 bases and J gave up 0 bases, with 14 bases separating them. CDR1 MNHEY and CDR2 SMNVEV come from the germline V gene (reference sequence). The CDR3 extends over 16 amino acids. The CDR3 reads CASSPRWADSNQPQHF. CDR3 DNA sequence: TGTGCCAGCAGTCCCCGTTGGGCAGATAGCAATCAGCCCCAGCATTTT.

This clone was observed once. The chain couples TRBV11-2 to TRBJ2-2; 8 bases map to TRBD1. The V segment lost 5 bases and the J segment 9 bases; nucleotides outside the gene matches: 2. CDR1 and CDR2 from the germline V gene are SGHAT and FQNNGV. The CDR3 is made up of 12 amino acids. The CDR3 spells CASSRDRRELFF. The CDR3 DNA sequence: TGTGCCAGCAGCAGGGACAGGCGGGAGCTGTTTTTT.

The rearrangement joins TRBV21-1 to TRBJ2-7; the D call of TRBD2 is as the table states it, not checked on the DNA. TRBV21-1 is a pseudogene. The CDR3 has 17 amino acids. The CDR3 is CASSMTSGRAFSGEQYF. CDR3 bases: TGTGCCAGCAGCATGACTAGCGGGAGGGCCTTTTCGGGCGAGCAGTACTTC.

This chain uses TRBV19 with TRBJ1-1; D is undetermined. This CDR3 comprises 13 residues. V lost 8 bases and J lost 2, with 12 bases in between. The germline gives CDR1 LNHDA, CDR2 SQIVND (reference sequence). The CDR3 sequence: CASSFDFNTEAFF. The CDR3 region has the DNA TGTGCCAGTTCCTTCGACTTTAACACTGAAGCTTTCTTT.

The genes are TRBV28 and TRBJ2-7; possible D gene TRBD1, 7 bases. The CDR3 is 18 residues long. V lost 3 bases and J 2 bases, leaving 23 bases between the germline ends. Germline CDR1 is MDHEN and CDR2 is SYDVKM. The CDR3 sequence is CASSLRRGRNSVAYEQYF. CDR3 DNA sequence: TGTGCCAGCAGTTTGCGGAGGGGGCGCAACTCAGTGGCCTACGAGCAGTACTTC. The full variable domain, in which reference TRBV28 and TRBJ2-7 provide the parts outside the CDR3, is DVKVTQSSRYLVKRTGEKVFLECVQDMDHENMFWYRQDPGLGLRLIYFSYDVKMKEKGDIPEGYSVSREKKERFSLILESASTNQTSMYLCASSLRRGRNSVAYEQYFGPGTRLTVT.

The chain links TRBV5-5 to TRBJ2-7; 9 nucleotides match TRBD1. Germline V CDR1 and CDR2: SGHKS, YYEKEE (reference sequence). The CDR3 extends over 17 amino acids. V shed 1 base, J shed 0 bases, and the junction held 8 bases outside the gene matches. The CDR3 spells CASSLIQGARSSYEQYF. The CDR3 DNA follows: TGTGCCAGCAGCTTGATACAGGGGGCGAGGAGCTCCTACGAGCAGTACTTC.

Only a few counts were recorded for this clone. The chain recombines TRBV6-1 with TRBJ2-1; 7 bases fit TRBD2. V shed 2 bases, J shed 10 bases, and the junction held 11 bases outside the gene matches. The length of the CDR3 is 15 residues. The germline gives CDR1 MNHNS, CDR2 SASEGT. DNA for the CDR3: TGTGCCAGCAGTGAAACTGGCGGGAGCCCCAGGGAGCAGTTCTTC. The encoded protein is CASSETGGSPREQFF.

V and J are TRBV27 and TRBJ2-7; 10 bases align to TRBD2. Germline-derived CDR1 and CDR2 are MNHEY and SMNVEV (reference sequence). The trim removed 4 bases at V and 6 bases at J, leaving 9 bases unmatched. The CDR3 is 15 residues long. The CDR3 protein is CASSSLGLARREQYF. The CDR3 DNA sequence: TGTGCCAGCAGTTCCCTGGGACTAGCGCGACGCGAGCAGTACTTC.

The chain couples TRBV7-3 to TRBJ2-5; weak D call: TRBD2 (6 bases). This CDR3 comprises 14 residues. CDR1 and CDR2 from the germline V gene are SGHTA and FQGTGA. Trimming stripped 6 bases from V and 5 bases from J, with 16 bases between. The CDR3 loop reads CASSSGLTGETQYF. For the CDR3, the DNA is TGTGCCAGCAGTAGCGGACTAACTGGGGAGACCCAGTACTTC. The full variable domain, in which reference TRBV7-3 and TRBJ2-5 provide the parts outside the CDR3, is GAGVSQTPSNKVTEKGKYVELRCDPISGHTALYWYRQSLGQGPEFLIYFQGTGAADDSGLPNDRFFAVRPEGSVSTLKIQRTERGDSAVYLCASSSGLTGETQYFGPGTRLLVL.

The gene calls are TRBV6-4 and TRBJ2-2, with 9 bases identical to TRBD1. Germline CDR1 MRHNA, CDR2 SNTAGT. Losses at the gene ends were 6 bases for V and 2 bases for J; bases not matched to a gene: 4. The CDR3 has 15 residues. The chain's CDR3 is CASSAGQGNTGELFF. The CDR3 DNA sequence: TGTGCCAGCAGCGCGGGACAGGGAAACACCGGGGAGCTGTTTTTT.

The J gene is TRBJ1-1, the V gene TRBV6-5; no firm D call. Trimming took off 4 bases at V and 0 bases at J, with 9 bases between the two ends. The germline CDR1 and CDR2 sequences are MNHEY and SVGAGI. The CDR3 totals 14 residues. CDR3 region: CASSLNTVNTEAFF. The DNA for the CDR3 is TGTGCCAGCAGTTTAAATACAGTGAACACTGAAGCTTTCTTT.

The chain combines TRBV30 with TRBJ1-4, with TRBD1 matching over 9 bases. The CDR3 extends over 14 amino acids. Trimming cost V 2 bases and J 8 bases; bases outside gene matches: 6. CDR1 is GTSNPN and CDR2 is SVGIG in the germline V gene (reference sequence). The CDR3 DNA follows: TGTGCCTGGAGTCAGGGACAGGGTTTAGAAAAACTGTTTTTT. Translated: CAWSQGQGLEKLFF.

This clone was picked up a small number of times. This chain connects TRBV9 to TRBJ1-1; 7 nucleotides line up with TRBD1. Germline-derived CDR1 and CDR2 are SGDLS and YYNGEE. The V segment lost 3 bases and the J segment 4 bases; nucleotides outside the gene matches: 3. This CDR3 region has 13 residues. The CDR3 bases are TGTGCCAGCAGCGCAGGGGGTGGCACTGAAGCTTTCTTT. Translating it yields CASSAGGGTEAFF.